The 6 T cell receptor beta chains given below trace back to one sample, sequenced in a study of cytomegalovirus exposure and HLA in healthy donors. 13 Jbeta primers and 60 Vbeta primers were used for the PCR. Assay: immunoSEQ multiplex PCR; the TCRdb copy retains only in-frame clones and omits some. Of 99,000 or so clones detected, roughly 83% appear once; the ten largest clones hold 3% to 4%. The specimen was PBMCs. The receptors stem from a male donor in good health and CMV-seropositive.

V and J are TRBV6-5 and TRBJ1-1, with D tentatively TRBD1 (5 bases). The CDR3 covers 13 residues. Trimming shortened V by 6 bases and J by 3 bases, and 11 bases separated the two germline ends. The germline V gene encodes CDR1 MNHEY and CDR2 SVGAGI. CDR3 residues: CASRQTDYTEAFF. The CDR3 DNA sequence: TGTGCCAGCAGGCAGACAGATTACACTGAAGCTTTCTTT.

This clone has just a few counts. The V call is TRBV7-6, the J call TRBJ1-3, with D possibly being TRBD1 (6 bases). CDR1 and CDR2 from the germline V gene are SGHVS and FNYEAQ. This CDR3 is 15 amino acids long. The V end was cut by 3 bases, the J end by 0 bases, with 9 bases between. The CDR3 reads CASSLQGSSGNTIYF. Here the CDR3 DNA reads TGTGCCAGCAGCTTGCAGGGGAGCTCTGGAAACACCATATATTTT.

This clone came up a few times. The chain carries TRBV29-1 and TRBJ1-1, with unresolved D. Germline CDR1 SQVTM, CDR2 ANQGSEA. The CDR3 loop spans 11 amino acids. V lost 7 bases and J lost 9, with 15 bases in between. The CDR3 DNA is TGCAGCGCCCGGACTGGCCCCCAAGCTTTCTTT. It is translated as CSARTGPQAFF.

J is TRBJ1-4 and V is TRBV5-1; tentative D call: TRBD1 (5 bases). V was cut by 4 bases and J by 1 base, with 11 bases left in between. The germline gives CDR1 SGHRS, CDR2 YFSETQ. CDR3 length: 15 residues. CDR3: CASSPGDVTNEKLFF. In DNA form, the CDR3 reads TGCGCCAGCAGCCCGGGGGACGTAACTAATGAAAAACTGTTTTTT.

This clone appeared once. The V and J genes are TRBV13 and TRBJ2-3; no firm D call. The CDR3 extends over 14 amino acids. The germline V gene has CDR1 PRHDT and CDR2 FYEKMQ (reference sequence). Trimming cost V 5 bases and J 2 bases, with 11 bases left between them. CDR3 residues: CASSPRGPTDTQYF. CDR3 bases: TGTGCCAGCAGCCCGCGCGGCCCCACAGATACGCAGTATTTT.

V gene TRBV5-1 combines with J gene TRBJ2-7, with D perhaps TRBD1 (5 bases). Germline V gives CDR1 SGHRS, CDR2 YFSETQ. The CDR3 is 16 residues long. V lost 1 base, J lost 4 bases, and 18 bases lay in between. CDR3 protein: CASSLKPLGDVYEQYF. The CDR3 region has the DNA TGCGCCAGCAGCTTGAAACCTCTAGGGGATGTATACGAGCAGTACTTC.